A single sample gave rise to the 10 T cell receptor beta chains below, sequenced in a study of CD8+ T cells in alopecia areata. Extracted RNA was reverse transcribed into cDNA, the sequencing template. Data came from immunoSEQ multiplex PCR; TCRdb stores just in-frame clones and leaves some out. This sample carries 15,000 to 20,000 clones, none of them present only once. CD4, CD8alpha, NKG2D, NKG2ACE and other markers were used to sort pooled cutaneous lymph node cells. The sample comprised CD8+ T cells sorted from a lymph node. The receptors derive from a C3H/HeJ mouse with alopecia areata. Mouse strain MHC haplotype: H2-k.

This clone was seen many times. Mouse names are used for the genes. The read halts 4 residues ahead of the CDR3 end, with the missing end drawn from the germline J gene. J is TRBJ2-5 and V is TRBV19, with 9 bases lining up with TRBD1. This CDR3 comprises 15 residues. The V gene's germline CDR1 is FNHDT and CDR2 SITEND (reference sequence). The CDR3 sequence: CASSPGQGREDTQYF. CDR3 DNA (partial): TGTGCCAGCAGTCCGGGACAGGGAAGGGAGGAC.

This clone was counted only a few times. Each gene name is a mouse one. The read finishes 4 residues shy of the CDR3 end, and the germline J gene is used to complete it. The chain joins TRBV13-3 to TRBJ2-3, with 13 bases aligning to TRBD2. After removal of 4 bases from V and 2 bases from J, the junction contained 7 bases not matched to a gene. Germline loops: CDR1 NNHDY, CDR2 SYVADS. The CDR3 sequence is 17 residues long. The part of the CDR3 DNA that was read is TGTGCCAGCAGTCTTGGACTGGGGGGGCGCGATGCAGAA. Translating it yields CASSLGLGGRDAE. The full CDR3 is CASSLGLGGRDAETLYF.

This clone was seen only a few times. Gene names denote mouse genes. The read halts 4 residues ahead of the CDR3 end, with the missing end drawn from the germline J gene. The V and J genes are TRBV1 and TRBJ2-7; D is possibly TRBD1 (6 bases). The length of the CDR3 is 16 residues. Germline V gene lookup returns CDR1 NSQYPW and CDR2 LRSPGD (reference sequence). V was cut by 0 bases and J by 0 bases, with 12 bases left in between. The CDR3 loop reads CTCSADQGLSSYEQYF. Incomplete CDR3 DNA: TGCACCTGCAGTGCAGATCAGGGGCTGAGCTCCTAT.

This clone was found a few times. The listed genes are named as in mouse. The read ends 4 residues before the CDR3 terminus; that terminus is restored from the germline J gene. The chain joins TRBV13-2 to TRBJ1-1, with 7 bases that match TRBD1. The CDR3 is 15 amino acids. Germline loops: CDR1 NNHNN, CDR2 SYGAGS (reference sequence). The CDR3 loop reads CASGDAGGARVEVFF. Partial CDR3 DNA: TGTGCCAGCGGTGATGCAGGGGGGGCGCGAGTA.

This clone was seen more than once but under ten times. Germline and genes: mouse. The CDR3 is cut off 4 residues early in the read; its end comes from the germline J gene. The chain joins TRBV17 to TRBJ2-7, with D unresolved. Germline values: CDR1 MNHDT, CDR2 YYDKIL. Trimming pared 2 bases from V and 0 bases from J, leaving 5 bases between. The length of the CDR3 is 13 residues. The CDR3: CASSRYSSYEQYF. CDR3 DNA, as far as it was read: TGTGCTAGCAGTAGATACAGCTCCTAT.

This clone showed up just a few times. Any gene name here is a mouse gene name. The DNA ends 4 residues before the CDR3 does, and the rest of the CDR3 is filled in from the germline J gene. The J gene is TRBJ2-4, the V gene TRBV5; 10 bases line up with TRBD1. The CDR3 spans 15 residues. From germline, CDR1 is LGHNA and CDR2 YNLKQL (reference sequence). V dropped 3 bases and J dropped 3; count of bases not matched to a gene: 3. CDR3 DNA, as far as it was read: TGTGCCAGCAGCCAGGGACAGGGGAGGCAAAAC. It encodes CASSQGQGRQN. The CDR3 in full is CASSQGQGRQNTLYF.

At least ten counts were recorded for this clone. Gene names are the mouse ones. The read stops 4 residues short of the end of the CDR3; the missing end is completed from the germline J gene. The gene calls are TRBV17 and TRBJ2-7, with 8 bases identical to TRBD1. Germline V CDR1 and CDR2: MNHDT, YYDKIL. The CDR3 totals 13 residues. Here the CDR3 reads CASSRRQGYEQYF. Partial CDR3 DNA: TGTGCTAGCAGTAGGAGACAGGGGTAT.

Comments on this clone: Gene names and germline match the mouse. Read data end 4 residues before the CDR3 end; the end is taken from the germline J gene. J is TRBJ2-7 and V is TRBV13-1; 8 bases are a match to TRBD1. Germline V gene lookup returns CDR1 NSHNY and CDR2 SYGAGN. The CDR3 runs to 12 residues. The covered CDR3 bases are TGTGCCAGCGCCACAGGGGGGTAT. It codes for CASATGGY. The whole CDR3 protein is CASATGGYEQYF.

In its sample, this clone was seen many times. Genes and germline come from the mouse. The read terminates 4 residues ahead of where the CDR3 ends, so the germline J gene completes it. The genes are TRBV1 and TRBJ2-7, with 11 bases identical to TRBD2. This CDR3 region has 14 residues. From germline, CDR1 is NSQYPW and CDR2 LRSPGD (reference sequence). The CDR3 sequence is CTCSARDWGYEQYF. CDR3 bases read: TGCACCTGCAGTGCAAGGGACTGGGGGTAT.

Note on this clone: Gene names are the mouse ones. The CDR3 end is not reached by the read, which stops 4 residues before it; the germline J gene fills it in. This chain links TRBV19 with TRBJ1-1; tentatively, D is TRBD1 (5 bases). V was trimmed by 3 bases and J by 1 base, leaving 7 bases between them. This CDR3 has 13 residues. Germline V gives CDR1 FNHDT, CDR2 SITEND (reference sequence). The DNA read from the CDR3 is TGTGCCAGCAGTAAGGGGATAAACACA. Its translation is CASSKGINT. The full-length CDR3 reads as CASSKGINTEVFF.